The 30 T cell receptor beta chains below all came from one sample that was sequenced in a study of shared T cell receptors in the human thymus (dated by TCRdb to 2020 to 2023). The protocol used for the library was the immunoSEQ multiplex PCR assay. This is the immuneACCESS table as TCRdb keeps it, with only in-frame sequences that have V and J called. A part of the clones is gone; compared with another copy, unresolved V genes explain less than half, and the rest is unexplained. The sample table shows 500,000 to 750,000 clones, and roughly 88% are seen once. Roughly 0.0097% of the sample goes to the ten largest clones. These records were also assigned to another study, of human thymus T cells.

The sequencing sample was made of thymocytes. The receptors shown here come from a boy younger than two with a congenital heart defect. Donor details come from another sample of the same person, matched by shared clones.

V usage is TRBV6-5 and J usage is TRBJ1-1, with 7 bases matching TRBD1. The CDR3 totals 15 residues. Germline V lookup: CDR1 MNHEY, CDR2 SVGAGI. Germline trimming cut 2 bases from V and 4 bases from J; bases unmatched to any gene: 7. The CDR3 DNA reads TGTGCCAGCAGTTACAACGGCAGGGGGACCACTGAAGCTTTCTTT. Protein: CASSYNGRGTTEAFF.

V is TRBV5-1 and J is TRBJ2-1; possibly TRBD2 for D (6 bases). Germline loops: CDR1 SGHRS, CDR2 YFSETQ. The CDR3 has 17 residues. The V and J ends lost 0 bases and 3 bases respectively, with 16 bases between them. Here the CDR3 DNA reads TGCGCCAGCAGCTTGGCGGCTAGCGCGCCGGACTACAATGAGCAGTTCTTC. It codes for CASSLAASAPDYNEQFF.

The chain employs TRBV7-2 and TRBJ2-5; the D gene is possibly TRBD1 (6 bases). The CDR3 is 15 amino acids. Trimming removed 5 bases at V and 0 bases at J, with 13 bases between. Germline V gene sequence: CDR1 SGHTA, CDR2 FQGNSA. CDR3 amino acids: CASSRMDRNQETQYF. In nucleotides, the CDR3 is TGTGCCAGCAGCCGAATGGACAGAAACCAAGAGACCCAGTACTTC.

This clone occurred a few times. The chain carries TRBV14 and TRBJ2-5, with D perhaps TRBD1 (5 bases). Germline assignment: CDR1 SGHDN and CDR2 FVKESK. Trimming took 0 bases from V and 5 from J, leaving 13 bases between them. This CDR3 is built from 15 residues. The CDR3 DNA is TGTGCCAGCAGCCAAGAAGATATAGGGGTGGAGACCCAGTACTTC. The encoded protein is CASSQEDIGVETQYF.

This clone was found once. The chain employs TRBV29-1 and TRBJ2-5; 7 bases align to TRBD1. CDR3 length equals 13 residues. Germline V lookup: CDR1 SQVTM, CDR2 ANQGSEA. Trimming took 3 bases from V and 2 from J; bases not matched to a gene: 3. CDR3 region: CSVDRGKQETQYF. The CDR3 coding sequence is TGCAGCGTTGACAGGGGGAAGCAAGAGACCCAGTACTTC.

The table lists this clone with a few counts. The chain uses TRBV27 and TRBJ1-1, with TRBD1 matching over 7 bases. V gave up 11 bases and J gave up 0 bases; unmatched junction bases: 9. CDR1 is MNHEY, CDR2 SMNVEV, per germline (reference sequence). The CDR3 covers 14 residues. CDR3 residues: CASQGQKLNTEAFF. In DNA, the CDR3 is TGTGCCTCCCAGGGACAGAAGTTGAACACTGAAGCTTTCTTT.

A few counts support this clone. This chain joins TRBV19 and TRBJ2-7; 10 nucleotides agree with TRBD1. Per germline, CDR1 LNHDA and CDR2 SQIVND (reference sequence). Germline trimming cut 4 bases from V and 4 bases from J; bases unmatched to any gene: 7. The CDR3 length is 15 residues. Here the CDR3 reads CASSNYRDRGYEQYF. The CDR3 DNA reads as TGTGCCAGTAGTAACTATCGGGACAGGGGTTACGAGCAGTACTTC.

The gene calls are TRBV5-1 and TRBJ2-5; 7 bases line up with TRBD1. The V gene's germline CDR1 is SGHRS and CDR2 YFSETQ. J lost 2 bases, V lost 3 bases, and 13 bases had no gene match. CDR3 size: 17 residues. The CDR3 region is CASSWVPDRRNQETQYF. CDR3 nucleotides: TGCGCCAGCAGCTGGGTTCCGGACAGGAGAAATCAAGAGACCCAGTACTTC.

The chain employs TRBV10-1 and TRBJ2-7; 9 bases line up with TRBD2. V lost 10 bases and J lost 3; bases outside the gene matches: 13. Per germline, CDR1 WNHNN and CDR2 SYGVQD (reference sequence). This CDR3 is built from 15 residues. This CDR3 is CAIFLPGTSNYEQYF. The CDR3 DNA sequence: TGCGCCATCTTTTTACCCGGGACTAGCAACTACGAGCAGTACTTC.

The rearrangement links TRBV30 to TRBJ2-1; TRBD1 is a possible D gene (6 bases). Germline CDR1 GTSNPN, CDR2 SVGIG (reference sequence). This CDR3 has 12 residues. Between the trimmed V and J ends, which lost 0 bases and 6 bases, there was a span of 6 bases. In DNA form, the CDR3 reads TGTGCCTGGAGTGTGGGGGCCAATGAGCAGTTCTTC. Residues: CAWSVGANEQFF. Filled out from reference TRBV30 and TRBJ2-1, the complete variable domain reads SQTIHQWPATLVQPVGSPLSLECTVEGTSNPNLYWYRQAAGRGLQLLFYSVGIGQISSEVPQNLSASRPQDRQFILSSKKLLLSDSGFYLCAWSVGANEQFFGPGTRLTVL.

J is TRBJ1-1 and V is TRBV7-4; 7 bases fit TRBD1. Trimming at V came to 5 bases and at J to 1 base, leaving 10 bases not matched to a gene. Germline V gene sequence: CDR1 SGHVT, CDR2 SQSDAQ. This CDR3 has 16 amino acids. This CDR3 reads CASSNPEGAGNTEAFF. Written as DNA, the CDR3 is TGTGCCAGCAGCAATCCGGAGGGGGCAGGGAACACTGAAGCTTTCTTT.

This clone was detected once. In nucleotides, the CDR3 is TGTGCCAGCAGCGGGGGGGACTCTAGCGGGAGGGTGGAGACCCAGTACTTC. Protein sequence: CASSGGDSSGRVETQYF. The chain combines TRBV9 with TRBJ2-5, with TRBD2 matching over 12 bases. The CDR3 spans 17 residues. The germline gives CDR1 SGDLS, CDR2 YYNGEE. With V trimmed by 3 bases and J by 5 bases, 11 bases remained unmatched.

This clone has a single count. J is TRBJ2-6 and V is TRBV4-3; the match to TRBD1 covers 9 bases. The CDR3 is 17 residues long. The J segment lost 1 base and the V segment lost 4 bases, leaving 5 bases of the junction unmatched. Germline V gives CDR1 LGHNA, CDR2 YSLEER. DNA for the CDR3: TGCGCCAGCAGCCCCGGGACAGGGAAATCTGGGGCCAACGTCCTGACTTTC. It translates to CASSPGTGKSGANVLTF.

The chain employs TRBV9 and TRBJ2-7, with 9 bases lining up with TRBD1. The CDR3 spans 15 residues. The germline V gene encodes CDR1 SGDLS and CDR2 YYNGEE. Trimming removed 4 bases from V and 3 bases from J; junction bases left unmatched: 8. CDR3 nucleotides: TGTGCCAGCAGCACAGGGGGCCCGACAAGCTACGAGCAGTACTTC. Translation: CASSTGGPTSYEQYF.

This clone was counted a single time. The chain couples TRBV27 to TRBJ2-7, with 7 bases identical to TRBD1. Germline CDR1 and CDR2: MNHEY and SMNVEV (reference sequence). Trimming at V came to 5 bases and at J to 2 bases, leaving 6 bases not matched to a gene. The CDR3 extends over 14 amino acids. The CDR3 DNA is TGTGCCAGCAGTACCGACAGGGCGCCCTACGAGCAGTACTTC. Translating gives CASSTDRAPYEQYF.

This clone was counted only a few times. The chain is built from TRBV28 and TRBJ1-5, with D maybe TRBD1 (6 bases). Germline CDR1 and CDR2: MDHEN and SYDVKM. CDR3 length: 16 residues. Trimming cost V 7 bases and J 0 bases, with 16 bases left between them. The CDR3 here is CASTSADSYSNQPQHF. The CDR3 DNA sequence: TGTGCCAGCACCTCCGCGGACAGTTATAGCAATCAGCCCCAGCATTTT. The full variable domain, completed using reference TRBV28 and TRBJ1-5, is DVKVTQSSRYLVKRTGEKVFLECVQDMDHENMFWYRQDPGLGLRLIYFSYDVKMKEKGDIPEGYSVSREKKERFSLILESASTNQTSMYLCASTSADSYSNQPQHFGDGTRLSIL.

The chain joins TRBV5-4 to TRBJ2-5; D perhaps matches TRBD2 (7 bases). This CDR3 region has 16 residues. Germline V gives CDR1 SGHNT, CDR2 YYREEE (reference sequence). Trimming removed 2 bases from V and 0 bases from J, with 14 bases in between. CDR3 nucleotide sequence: TGTGCCAGCAGCTTTCACGAGGGGGGGTACCAAGAGACCCAGTACTTC. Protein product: CASSFHEGGYQETQYF.

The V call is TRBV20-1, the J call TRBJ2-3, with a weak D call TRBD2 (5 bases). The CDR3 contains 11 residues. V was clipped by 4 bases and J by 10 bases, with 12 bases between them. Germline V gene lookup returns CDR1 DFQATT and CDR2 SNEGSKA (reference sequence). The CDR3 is CSATELDAQYF. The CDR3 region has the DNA TGCAGTGCTACCGAACTAGACGCGCAGTATTTT.

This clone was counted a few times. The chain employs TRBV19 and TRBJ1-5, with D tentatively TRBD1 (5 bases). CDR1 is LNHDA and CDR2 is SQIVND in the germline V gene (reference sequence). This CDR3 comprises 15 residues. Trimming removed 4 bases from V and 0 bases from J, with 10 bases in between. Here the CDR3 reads CASSTKTVSNQPQHF. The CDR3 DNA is TGTGCCAGTAGTACCAAGACAGTTAGCAATCAGCCCCAGCATTTT.

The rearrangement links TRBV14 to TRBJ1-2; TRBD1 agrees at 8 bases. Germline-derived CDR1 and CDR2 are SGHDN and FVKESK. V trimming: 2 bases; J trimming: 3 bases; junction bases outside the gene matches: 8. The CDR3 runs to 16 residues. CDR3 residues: CASSQTYRGVDYGYTF. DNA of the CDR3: TGTGCCAGCAGCCAAACTTACAGGGGGGTGGACTATGGCTACACCTTC.

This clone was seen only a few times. Here the CDR3 reads CASSLIRLAGGHEQYF. The CDR3 DNA sequence: TGTGCCAGCAGCTTGATTAGACTAGCGGGAGGGCACGAGCAGTACTTC. The chain recombines TRBV5-6 with TRBJ2-7; 14 nucleotides match TRBD2. The CDR3 spans 16 residues. Germline V gives CDR1 SGHDT, CDR2 YYEEEE. V lost 1 base and J lost 5; bases outside the gene matches: 5. Looking up the rest from reference TRBV5-6 and TRBJ2-7 gives the full variable domain: DAGVTQSPTHLIKTRGQQVTLRCSPKSGHDTVSWYQQALGQGPQFIFQYYEEEERQRGNFPDRFSGHQFPNYSSELNVNALLLGDSALYLCASSLIRLAGGHEQYFGPGTRLTVT.

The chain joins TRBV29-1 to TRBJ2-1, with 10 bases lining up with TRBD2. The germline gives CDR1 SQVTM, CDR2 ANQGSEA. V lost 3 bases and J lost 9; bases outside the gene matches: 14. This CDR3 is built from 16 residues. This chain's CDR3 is CSVDRGLAEPLGEQFF. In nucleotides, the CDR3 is TGCAGCGTTGACCGCGGACTAGCGGAACCCCTCGGTGAGCAGTTCTTC.

CDR3 sequence: CASSRTEYSFF. The DNA of the CDR3 is TGTGCCAGCAGCCGGACAGAGTACAGTTTCTTT. The chain combines TRBV7-9 with TRBJ1-1; the D gene is possibly TRBD1 (6 bases). Trimming pared 5 bases from V and 13 bases from J, leaving 14 bases between. The CDR3 length is 11 residues. Germline V gene sequence: CDR1 SEHNR, CDR2 FQNEAQ (reference sequence).

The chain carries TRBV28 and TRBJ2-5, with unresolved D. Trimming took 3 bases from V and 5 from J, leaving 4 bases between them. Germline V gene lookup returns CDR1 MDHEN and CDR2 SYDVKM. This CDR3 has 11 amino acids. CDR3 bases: TGTGCCAGCAGTTTTATGGAGACCCAGTACTTC. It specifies CASSFMETQYF.

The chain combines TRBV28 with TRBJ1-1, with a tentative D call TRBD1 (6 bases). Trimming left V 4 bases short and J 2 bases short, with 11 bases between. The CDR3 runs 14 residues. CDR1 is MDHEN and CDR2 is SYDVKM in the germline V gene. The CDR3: CASSSQGGNTEAFF. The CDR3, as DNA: TGTGCCAGCAGTTCACAAGGGGGTAACACTGAAGCTTTCTTT.

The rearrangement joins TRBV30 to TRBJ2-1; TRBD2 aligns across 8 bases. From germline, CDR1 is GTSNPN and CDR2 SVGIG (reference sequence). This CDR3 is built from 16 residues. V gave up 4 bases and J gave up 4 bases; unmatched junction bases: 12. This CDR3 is CAWKIFPSGFYNEQFF. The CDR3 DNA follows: TGTGCCTGGAAGATTTTTCCTAGCGGGTTTTACAATGAGCAGTTCTTC.

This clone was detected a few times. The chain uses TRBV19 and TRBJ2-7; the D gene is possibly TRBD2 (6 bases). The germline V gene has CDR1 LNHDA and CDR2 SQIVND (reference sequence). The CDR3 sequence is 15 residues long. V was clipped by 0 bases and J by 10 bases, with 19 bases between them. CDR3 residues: CASSIDPEEGRAQYF. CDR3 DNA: TGTGCCAGTAGTATAGATCCAGAGGAGGGACGGGCACAGTACTTC.

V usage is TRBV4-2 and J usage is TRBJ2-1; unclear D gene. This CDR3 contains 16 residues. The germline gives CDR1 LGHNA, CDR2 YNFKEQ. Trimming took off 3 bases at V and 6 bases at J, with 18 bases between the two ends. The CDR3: CASSQEVAYPANEQFF. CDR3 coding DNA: TGTGCCAGCAGCCAGGAAGTAGCCTACCCGGCCAATGAGCAGTTCTTC.

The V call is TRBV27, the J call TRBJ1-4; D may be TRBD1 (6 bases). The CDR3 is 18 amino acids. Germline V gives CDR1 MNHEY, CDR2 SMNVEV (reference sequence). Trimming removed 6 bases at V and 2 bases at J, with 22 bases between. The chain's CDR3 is CASSPFPQGIGTNEKLFF. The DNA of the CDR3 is TGTGCCAGCAGCCCCTTTCCGCAGGGGATTGGCACTAATGAAAAACTGTTTTTT.

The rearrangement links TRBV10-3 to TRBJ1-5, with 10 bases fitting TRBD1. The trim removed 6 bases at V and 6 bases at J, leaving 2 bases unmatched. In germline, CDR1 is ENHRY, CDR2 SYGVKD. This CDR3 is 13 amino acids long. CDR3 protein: CAISRQGAQPQHF. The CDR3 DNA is TGTGCCATCAGCCGACAGGGGGCTCAGCCCCAGCATTTT.